This is a list of T cell receptor beta chains from one sample in a study of blood T cells in healthy people across ages. TCRdb analysed the 5' RACE reads with MiXCR anew, one entry per CDR3 protein. Of 1.2 million to 1.5 million distinct CDR3 sequences listed, 55% to 75% are singletons. Material: blood. The receptor source for this set is a young man in good health. Both conserved end residues are trimmed from each CDR3.

TRBV4-1	.	ASSQVLTGAYEETQY
TRBV20-1	.	SVWDREYEQY
TRBV5-8	TRBJ2-5	AGSFGTSGRRQETQY
TRBV6-5	TRBJ2-1	ASTAGATALEAQF
TRBV11-2	TRBJ2-5	ASSLERGPGTQY
TRBV28	TRBJ2-6	ASSVTGAGANVLT
TRBV4-1	TRBJ2-7	ASSQDAPATYEQY
TRBV7-9	TRBJ2-2	ASSLGGGSVPEHGGELF
TRBV20-1	TRBJ2-5	SATGAEETQY
TRBV20-1	TRBJ1-6	SARNGPSPLH
TRBV12-3/TRBV12-4	TRBJ2-3	ASSFRYEDTQY
TRBV20-1	.	SASPLACEQY
TRBV25-1	TRBJ2-7	ASSEYKGYLSYEQY
TRBV7-6	TRBJ2-1	ASSWRRGQGGNEQF
TRBV10-3	TRBJ2-3	AISGSKQGTSTDTQY
TRBV7-9	TRBJ2-2	ASSDGQGVVAGELF
TRBV6-2/TRBV6-3	TRBJ1-1	ASRGRTLVNTEAF
TRBV3-1	TRBJ1-2	ASSPNRALSVGYT
TRBV20-1	TRBJ1-1	SAAGTGGMNTEAF
TRBV20-1	TRBJ1-1	SARLPGGENTEAF
TRBV3-1	TRBJ2-5	ATQKQQGAQETQY
TRBV4-3	TRBJ2-1	ASSQDSRTGGYDEQF
TRBV9	TRBJ1-2	ASIPGEGNYGYT
TRBV4-2	TRBJ2-5	ASSPRAAPETQY
TRBV4-1	TRBJ1-1	ASSQDRVSLGSQNTEAF
TRBV7-9	TRBJ1-2	ASSLQGAPVYGYT